The 5 T cell receptor beta chains below come from one sample, sequenced in a study of cytomegalovirus exposure and HLA in healthy donors. PCR primers comprised 60 Vbeta and 13 Jbeta primers. Repertoires were generated with immunoSEQ multiplex PCR, while TCRdb's copy carries only in-frame clones and drops some. The data hold approximately 89,000 clones, with approximately 80% observed a single time. Sequencing was performed on PBMCs. Every receptor here comes from a human donor in good health.

The rearrangement joins TRBV19 to TRBJ1-2; 7 bases map to TRBD1. The CDR3 covers 16 residues. The germline CDR1 and CDR2 sequences are LNHDA and SQIVND (reference sequence). J was trimmed by 4 bases and V by 1 base; bases with no gene match: 9. CDR3 nucleotide sequence: TGTGCCAGTAGTATAGTCCCCAACAGGGGTGGCTATGGCTACACCTTC. Translation gives CASSIVPNRGGYGYTF.

The chain is built from TRBV14 and TRBJ2-1; tentative D call: TRBD2 (6 bases). Germline V gives CDR1 SGHDN, CDR2 FVKESK. V was trimmed by 6 bases and J by 4 bases, leaving 16 bases between them. This CDR3 is 15 amino acids long. CDR3 amino acids: CASRKGSGDYNEQFF. CDR3 nucleotides: TGTGCCAGCAGGAAAGGGTCGGGAGATTACAATGAGCAGTTCTTC. Full variable domain (rest looked up from reference TRBV14 and TRBJ2-1): EAGVTQFPSHSVIEKGQTVTLRCDPISGHDNLYWYRRVMGKEIKFLLHFVKESKQDESGMPNNRFLAERTGGTYSTLKVQPAELEDSGVYFCASRKGSGDYNEQFFGPGTRLTVL.

The chain recombines TRBV15 with TRBJ2-1, with D tentatively TRBD2 (5 bases). The V gene lost 4 bases and the J gene lost 6 bases, with 13 bases spanning the gap. This CDR3 is 14 amino acids long. Per the germline V gene, CDR1 is LNHNV and CDR2 is YYDKDF (reference sequence). CDR3 sequence reads: CATSTPGDSNEQFF. The DNA of the CDR3 is TGTGCCACCAGCACCCCCGGGGATAGCAATGAGCAGTTCTTC.

The rearrangement links TRBV6-1 to TRBJ1-4; a weak D match, TRBD1 (6 bases). Trimming took 4 bases from V and 0 from J, leaving 9 bases between them. Germline V gene data show CDR1 as MNHNS and CDR2 as SASEGT. This CDR3 is 15 amino acids long. CDR3 sequence (DNA): TGTGCCAGCAGTGCCGACAGGCCAACTAATGAAAAACTGTTTTTT. It yields the protein CASSADRPTNEKLFF.

V and J are TRBV19 and TRBJ2-1, with 8 bases fitting TRBD2. CDR3 size: 15 residues. Per the germline V gene, CDR1 is LNHDA and CDR2 is SQIVND (reference sequence). Trimming removed 6 bases from V and 9 bases from J; junction bases left unmatched: 13. The CDR3: CASSLIGTSFCEQFF. For the CDR3, the DNA is TGTGCCAGTAGCTTAATCGGGACTAGTTTTTGTGAGCAGTTCTTC. The whole variable domain, remainder taken from reference TRBV19 and TRBJ2-1, is DGGITQSPKYLFRKEGQNVTLSCEQNLNHDAMYWYRQDPGQGLRLIYYSQIVNDFQKGDIAEGYSVSREKKESFPLTVTSAQKNPTAFYLCASSLIGTSFCEQFFGPGTRLTVL.